This T cell receptor beta chain was found in a study of human T cells and chemical hapten exposure. Looking at the study overall: Patch testing was performed with 0.01% DPC on the upper back, with reading at 6 days.

This clonotype has more than one count but fewer than ten. CDR3 length equals 15 residues. Looked up from germline, CDR1 is MDHEN and CDR2 is SYDVKM. V was trimmed by 4 bases and J by 4 bases, leaving 16 bases between them. Time point in this sample: patch test 1, 2 weeks after DPC sensitization. Noted treatment: therapeutic diphenylcyclopropenone sensitization with weekly scalp DPC. The authors' processing: Samples held a median of roughly 100,000 TCRs, range roughly 20,000–690,600. TCRdb independently ran MiXCR on the RACE reads; one entry per CDR3 protein. The V and J calls follow TCRdb's processing rather than the paper's. Counted here are tens of thousands of distinct CDR3 sequences, approximately 12% occurring once; the ten biggest clones make up approximately 4%.

The genes are TRBV28 and TRBJ1-2; D is undetermined. The sequence came from a woman between 45 and 60 years old with alopecia areata. Some clones in this sample may be carry-over from other donors' samples. This specimen consisted of whole blood, obtained in connection with sensitization to the hapten diphenylcyclopropenone (DPC). CDR3 sequence (DNA): TGTGCCAGCAGTTCCCCCCCTGACGTGACCTATGGCTACACCTTC. This translates into CASSSPPDVTYGYTF.